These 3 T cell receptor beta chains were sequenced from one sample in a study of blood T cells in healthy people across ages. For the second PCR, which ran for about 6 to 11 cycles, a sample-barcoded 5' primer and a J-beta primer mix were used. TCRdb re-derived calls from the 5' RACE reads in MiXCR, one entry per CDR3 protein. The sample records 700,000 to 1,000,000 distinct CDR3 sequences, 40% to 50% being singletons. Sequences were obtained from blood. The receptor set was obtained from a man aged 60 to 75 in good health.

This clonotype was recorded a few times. In nucleotides, the CDR3 is TGCAGTGCCCCGACCGACACCTACGAGCAGTACTTC. This sequence encodes CSAPTDTYEQYF. The chain employs TRBV20-1 and TRBJ2-7; unclear D gene. Germline assignment: CDR1 DFQATT and CDR2 SNEGSKA (reference sequence). The CDR3 covers 12 residues. V was trimmed by 6 bases and J by 2 bases, leaving 11 bases between them.

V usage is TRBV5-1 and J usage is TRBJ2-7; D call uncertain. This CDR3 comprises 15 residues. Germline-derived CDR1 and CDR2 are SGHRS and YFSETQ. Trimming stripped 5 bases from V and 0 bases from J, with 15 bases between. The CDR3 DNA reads TGCGCCAGCAGATTTGGCAGGCCTGACTCCTACGAGCAGTACTTC. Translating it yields CASRFGRPDSYEQYF.

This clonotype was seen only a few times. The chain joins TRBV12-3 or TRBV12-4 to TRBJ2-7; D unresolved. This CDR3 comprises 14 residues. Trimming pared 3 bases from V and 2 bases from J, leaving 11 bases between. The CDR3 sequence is CASSFRSSPYEQYF. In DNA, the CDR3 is TGTGCCAGCAGTTTTCGCAGCTCACCCTACGAGCAGTACTTC.